These 19 T cell receptor beta chains came from one sample sequenced in a study of naive and memory T cell subsets. Their target antigens are unknown. Findings of the study overall: A few larger clonotypes appeared in naive repertoires, especially CD8, possibly memory cells re-expressing CD45RA.

Both TRBC1 and TRBC2 were covered by a beta constant-region primer of two equimolar oligonucleotides. Nested alpha and beta constant-region primers with the SP2 primer drove four PCR rounds on ligated cDNA. Via MiXCR, TCRdb re-called the UMI-ligation and nested PCR reads, giving one row per CDR3 protein. The sample includes more than 95,000 distinct CDR3 sequences, more than 12% seen only once; the top ten take around 2.7%. The sample comprised naive CD8+ T cells from blood. Source of these receptors: a human donor in good health.

On this clonotype: No conserved phenylalanine or tryptophan ends this CDR3, so it is likely a read error. V gene TRBV5-6 combines with J gene TRBJ1-2; TRBD1 is a possible D gene (5 bases). With 3 bases removed from V and 6 bases from J, the gap between germline ends came to 21 bases. CDR3 length: 16 residues. Germline-derived CDR1 and CDR2 are SGHDT and YYEEEE. DNA of the CDR3: TGTGCCAGCAGCTGGGGACCAGGGATTCTATCGGATGGCTACACCTCC. It yields the protein CASSWGPGILSDGYTS.

This clonotype was counted only a few times. The genes are TRBV4-1 and TRBJ2-1; D gene unclear. The germline CDR1 and CDR2 sequences are MGHRA and YSYEKL. This CDR3 contains 12 residues. V shed 6 bases and J shed 6 bases, with 9 bases lying between them. CDR3 DNA: TGCGCCAGCAGGTCCCCGGGCAATGAGCAGTTCTTC. Translation gives CASRSPGNEQFF.

The V and J genes are TRBV20-1 and TRBJ1-3, with 7 bases lining up with TRBD1. Trimming took 0 bases from V and 0 from J; bases not matched to a gene: 8. From germline, CDR1 is DFQATT and CDR2 SNEGSKA (reference sequence). This CDR3 contains 17 residues. The CDR3 reads CSAREQGIGSSGNTIYF. CDR3 nucleotides: TGCAGTGCTAGAGAACAGGGGATCGGGTCCTCTGGAAACACCATATATTTT.

This chain connects TRBV12-3 or TRBV12-4 to TRBJ2-7, with D possibly being TRBD2 (6 bases). The CDR3 length is 15 residues. V shed 1 base and J shed 5 bases, with 15 bases lying between them. As DNA, the CDR3 is TGTGCCAGCAGTTTAGGTGGTGGGGGGTCCAACGAGCAGTACTTC. This sequence encodes CASSLGGGGSNEQYF.

V and J are TRBV11-1 and TRBJ1-1; the D is unclear. CDR1 is SGHAT and CDR2 is FQDESV in the germline V gene (reference sequence). This CDR3 contains 16 residues. Trimming removed 1 base at V and 5 bases at J, with 17 bases between. The CDR3 sequence: CASSLGVNSGYTEAFF. The CDR3 nucleotides read TGTGCCAGCAGCTTAGGGGTTAATTCGGGGTATACTGAAGCTTTCTTT.

The chain has TRBV11-3 and TRBJ2-1, with TRBD1 as a possible D gene (5 bases). The CDR3 loop spans 14 amino acids. The germline V gene has CDR1 SGHNT and CDR2 YENEEA. Between the trimmed V and J ends, which lost 7 bases and 5 bases, there was a span of 15 bases. The CDR3 sequence: CASTLRGRNNEQFF. CDR3 bases: TGTGCCAGCACCCTTAGGGGTAGAAACAATGAGCAGTTCTTC.

This clonotype showed up just a few times. The chain joins TRBV4-3 to TRBJ1-1, with no clear D. The CDR3 consists of 14 residues. With 0 bases removed from V and 8 bases from J, the gap between germline ends came to 13 bases. CDR1 and CDR2 (germline): LGHNA, YSLEER. The CDR3 nucleotides are TGCGCCAGCAGCCAAGAAGTGGGAATAAGGGAAGCTTTCTTT. It is translated as CASSQEVGIREAFF.

This clonotype came up a few times. This chain uses TRBV4-3 with TRBJ2-1; the D is unclear. The CDR3 length is 14 residues. Trimming took off 1 base at V and 5 bases at J, with 9 bases between the two ends. Germline V gene data show CDR1 as LGHNA and CDR2 as YSLEER. This chain's CDR3 is CASSQGRYDNEQFF. In DNA form, the CDR3 reads TGCGCCAGCAGCCAAGGCAGATACGACAATGAGCAGTTCTTC.

This clonotype was observed a few times. The CDR3 DNA sequence: TGTGCCAGCACGACGGGAGGCGCCTACAATGAGCAGTTCTTC. Its translation: CASTTGGAYNEQFF. The chain employs TRBV12-3 or TRBV12-4 and TRBJ2-1; 7 bases map to TRBD2. The CDR3 is made up of 14 amino acids. The ends lost 7 bases at V and 2 bases at J; junction bases unmatched: 5.

This clonotype was detected many times. The gene calls are TRBV7-3 and TRBJ2-1; D remains ambiguous. This CDR3 spans 14 amino acids. V was pared by 3 bases and J by 2 bases, with 8 bases between. Germline V gene lookup returns CDR1 SGHTA and CDR2 FQGTGA. CDR3 nucleotides: TGTGCCAGCAGCTTTTTGCATCCCTACAATGAGCAGTTCTTC. This gives the protein CASSFLHPYNEQFF. Complete variable domain (other parts from reference TRBV7-3 and TRBJ2-1): GAGVSQTPSNKVTEKGKYVELRCDPISGHTALYWYRQSLGQGPEFLIYFQGTGAADDSGLPNDRFFAVRPEGSVSTLKIQRTERGDSAVYLCASSFLHPYNEQFFGPGTRLTVL.

J is TRBJ2-7 and V is TRBV29-1; the D gene is possibly TRBD1 (6 bases). The CDR3 sequence is 12 residues long. The V gene's germline CDR1 is SQVTM and CDR2 ANQGSEA. The V end was cut by 4 bases, the J end by 4 bases, with 11 bases between. CDR3 in amino acids: CSVAQGAYEQYF. CDR3 DNA: TGCAGCGTTGCACAGGGAGCTTACGAGCAGTACTTC.

V and J are TRBV6-1 and TRBJ2-1; no clear D. Trimming left V 1 base short and J 0 bases short, with 7 bases between. CDR3 length: 15 amino acids. CDR1 MNHNS and CDR2 SASEGT come from the germline V gene. The CDR3 bases are TGTGCCAGCAGTGAAGGAGGTATCTCCTACAATGAGCAGTTCTTC. This gives the protein CASSEGGISYNEQFF.

The V gene is TRBV20-1, the J gene TRBJ1-1; 9 bases fit TRBD1. The CDR3 length is 15 residues. The germline gives CDR1 DFQATT, CDR2 SNEGSKA (reference sequence). After removal of 1 base from V and 11 bases from J, the junction contained 14 bases not matched to a gene. CDR3 amino acids: CSARGTGTGTAEAFF. DNA of the CDR3: TGCAGTGCTAGAGGGACCGGGACAGGGACGGCGGAGGCTTTCTTT.

This clonotype was found a few times. The J gene is TRBJ2-2, the V gene TRBV30; either TRBD1 or TRBD2 may supply D (5 bases each). CDR1 and CDR2 (germline): GTSNPN, SVGIG (reference sequence). V lost 0 bases and J lost 6, with 11 bases in between. This CDR3 is built from 14 residues. The CDR3 spells CAWSVQVGAGELFF. The CDR3 nucleotides read TGTGCCTGGAGTGTACAGGTCGGGGCCGGGGAGCTGTTTTTT.

This clonotype was counted many times. The chain joins TRBV7-6 to TRBJ1-2; 8 positions agree with TRBD1. With 5 bases clipped from V and 8 bases from J, the junction kept 7 bases outside the gene matches. Germline V gene lookup returns CDR1 SGHVS and CDR2 FNYEAQ. CDR3 length: 13 amino acids. The chain's CDR3 is CASSQDREAGYTF. The DNA for the CDR3 is TGTGCCAGCAGCCAGGACAGGGAAGCGGGCTACACCTTC.

This clonotype was recorded a few times. A junction boundary mismatches the germline segment, possibly from a read error. The CDR3 loop reads CASSFPQAF. CDR3 DNA sequence: TGTGCCAGCAGTTTCCCACAGGCATTT. The V and J genes are TRBV12-3 or TRBV12-4 and TRBJ1-1; tentative D call: TRBD1 (5 bases). The CDR3 runs 9 residues.

This clonotype was observed many times. The chain has TRBV29-1 and TRBJ1-1, with TRBD1 as a possible D gene (6 bases). The CDR3 covers 12 residues. CDR1 is SQVTM, CDR2 ANQGSEA, per germline. The DNA for the CDR3 is TGCGGCTACAGGGCCCTGAACACTGAAGCTTTCTTT. This sequence encodes CGYRALNTEAFF.

This clonotype was seen a few times. The rearrangement uses TRBV24-1 and TRBJ1-2; D is unresolved. Trimming removed 3 bases at V and 8 bases at J, with 6 bases between. The CDR3 runs to 11 residues. Germline values: CDR1 KGHDR, CDR2 SFDVKD. The DNA for the CDR3 is TGTGCCACCAGTGATGGGCAGGGCTACACCTTC. This encodes CATSDGQGYTF.

This chain connects TRBV12-3 or TRBV12-4 to TRBJ1-5, with a weak D call TRBD1 (6 bases). The CDR3 is made up of 12 amino acids. V lost 8 bases and J lost 7, with 12 bases in between. The CDR3 loop is CASGTGSQPQHF. CDR3 bases: TGTGCCAGCGGAACAGGGAGCCAGCCCCAGCATTTT.